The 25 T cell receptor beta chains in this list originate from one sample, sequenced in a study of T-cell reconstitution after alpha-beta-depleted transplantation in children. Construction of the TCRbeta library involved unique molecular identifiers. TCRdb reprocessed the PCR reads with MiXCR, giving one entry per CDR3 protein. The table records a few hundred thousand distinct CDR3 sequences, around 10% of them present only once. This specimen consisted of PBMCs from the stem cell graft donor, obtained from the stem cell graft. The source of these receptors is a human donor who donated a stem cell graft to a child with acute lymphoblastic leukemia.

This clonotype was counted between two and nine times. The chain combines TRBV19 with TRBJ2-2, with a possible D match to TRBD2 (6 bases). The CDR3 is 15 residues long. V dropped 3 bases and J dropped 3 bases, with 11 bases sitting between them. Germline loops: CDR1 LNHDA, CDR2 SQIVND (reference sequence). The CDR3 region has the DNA TGTGCCAGTAGTATGGCTAGCGACTACACCGGGGAGCTGTTTTTT. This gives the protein CASSMASDYTGELFF.

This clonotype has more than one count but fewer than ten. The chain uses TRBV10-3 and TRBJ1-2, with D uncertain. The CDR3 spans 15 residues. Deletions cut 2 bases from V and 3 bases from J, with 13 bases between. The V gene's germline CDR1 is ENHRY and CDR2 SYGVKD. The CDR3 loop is CAISEPAAGDYGYTF. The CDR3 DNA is TGTGCCATCAGTGAGCCGGCTGCTGGGGACTATGGCTACACCTTC.

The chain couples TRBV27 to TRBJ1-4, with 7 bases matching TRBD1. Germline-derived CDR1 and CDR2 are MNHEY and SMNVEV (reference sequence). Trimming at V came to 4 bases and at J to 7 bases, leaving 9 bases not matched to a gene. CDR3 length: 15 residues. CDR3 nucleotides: TGTGCCAGCAGTTCGACAGGGAACTTCGGTGAAAAACTGTTTTTT. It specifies CASSSTGNFGEKLFF.

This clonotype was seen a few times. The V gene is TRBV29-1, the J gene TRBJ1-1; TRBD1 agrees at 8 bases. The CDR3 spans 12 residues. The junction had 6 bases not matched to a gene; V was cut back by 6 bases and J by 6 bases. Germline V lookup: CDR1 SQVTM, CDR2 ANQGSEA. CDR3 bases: TGCAGCGTAGGACAGGGCTATTCTGAAGCTTTCTTT. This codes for CSVGQGYSEAFF.

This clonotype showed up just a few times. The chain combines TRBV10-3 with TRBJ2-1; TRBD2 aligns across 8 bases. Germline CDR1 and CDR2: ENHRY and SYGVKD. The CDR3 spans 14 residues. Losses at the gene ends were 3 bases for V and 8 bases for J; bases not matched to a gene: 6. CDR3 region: CAISEREGHYEQFF. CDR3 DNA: TGTGCCATCAGTGAACGGGAGGGCCACTATGAGCAGTTCTTC.

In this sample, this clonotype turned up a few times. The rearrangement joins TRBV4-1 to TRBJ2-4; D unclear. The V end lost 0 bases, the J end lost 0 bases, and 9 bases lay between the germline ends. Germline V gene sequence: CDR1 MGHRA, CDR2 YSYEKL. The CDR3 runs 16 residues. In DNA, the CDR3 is TGCGCCAGCAGCCAAGATTCGGACCTAGCCAAAAACATTCAGTACTTC. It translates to CASSQDSDLAKNIQYF.

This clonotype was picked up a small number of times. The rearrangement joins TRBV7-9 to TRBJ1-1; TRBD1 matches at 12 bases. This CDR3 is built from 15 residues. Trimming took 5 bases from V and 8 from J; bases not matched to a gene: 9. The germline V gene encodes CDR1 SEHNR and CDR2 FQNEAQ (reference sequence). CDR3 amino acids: CASSALGQGAPEAFF. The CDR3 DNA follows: TGTGCCAGCAGCGCCCTGGGACAGGGGGCGCCGGAAGCTTTCTTT.

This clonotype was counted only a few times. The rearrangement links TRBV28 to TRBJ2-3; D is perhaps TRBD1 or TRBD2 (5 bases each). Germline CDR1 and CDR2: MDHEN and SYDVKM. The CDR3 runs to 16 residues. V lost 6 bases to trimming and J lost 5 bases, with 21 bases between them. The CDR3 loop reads CASSERDLLLRDTQYF. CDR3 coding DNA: TGTGCCAGCAGCGAACGGGACCTTCTTCTCCGAGATACGCAGTATTTT.

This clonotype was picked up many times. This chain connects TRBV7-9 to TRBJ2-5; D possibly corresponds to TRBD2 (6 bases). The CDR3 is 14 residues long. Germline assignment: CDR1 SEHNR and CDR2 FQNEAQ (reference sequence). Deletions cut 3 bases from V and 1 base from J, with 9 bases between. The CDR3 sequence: CASSLSGRQETQYF. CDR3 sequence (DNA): TGTGCCAGCAGCTTGAGCGGGCGCCAAGAGACCCAGTACTTC.

CDR3 region: CAWSPPGVGYGYTF. The CDR3 region has the DNA TGTGCCTGGAGCCCCCCAGGGGTCGGCTATGGCTACACCTTC. The chain carries TRBV30 and TRBJ1-2; possible D gene TRBD1, 6 bases. Germline V gene data show CDR1 as GTSNPN and CDR2 as SVGIG (reference sequence). The CDR3 is 14 residues long. V was clipped by 3 bases and J by 4 bases, with 15 bases between them.

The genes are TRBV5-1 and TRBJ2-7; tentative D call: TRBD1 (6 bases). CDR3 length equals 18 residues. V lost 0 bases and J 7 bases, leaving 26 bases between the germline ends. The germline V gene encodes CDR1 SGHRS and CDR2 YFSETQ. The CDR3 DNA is TGCGCCAGCAGCTTGGCGGGACATAACCTACGATTGAGCTGGGAGCAGTACTTC. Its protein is CASSLAGHNLRLSWEQYF.

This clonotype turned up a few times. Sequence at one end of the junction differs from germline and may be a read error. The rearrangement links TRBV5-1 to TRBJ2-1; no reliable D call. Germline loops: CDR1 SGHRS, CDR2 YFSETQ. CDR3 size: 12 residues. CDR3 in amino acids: CASGLGSNEQFF. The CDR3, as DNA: TGCGCCAGCGGCTTGGGTTCCAATGAGCAGTTCTTC.

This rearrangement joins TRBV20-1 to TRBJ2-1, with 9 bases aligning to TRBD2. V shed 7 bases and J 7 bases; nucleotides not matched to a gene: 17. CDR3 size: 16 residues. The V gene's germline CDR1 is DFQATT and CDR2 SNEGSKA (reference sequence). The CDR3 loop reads CSVPNTLAGPLNEQFF. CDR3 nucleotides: TGCAGTGTCCCGAATACTCTAGCGGGGCCGCTGAATGAGCAGTTCTTC.

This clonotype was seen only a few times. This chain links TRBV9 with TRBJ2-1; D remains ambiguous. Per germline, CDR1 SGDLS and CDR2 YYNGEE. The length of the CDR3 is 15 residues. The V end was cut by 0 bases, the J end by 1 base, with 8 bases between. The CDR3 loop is CASSVGGGSYNEQFF. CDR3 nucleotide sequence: TGTGCCAGCAGCGTAGGGGGTGGATCCTACAATGAGCAGTTCTTC. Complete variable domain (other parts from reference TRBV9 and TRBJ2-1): DSGVTQTPKHLITATGQRVTLRCSPRSGDLSVYWYQQSLDQGLQFLIQYYNGEERAKGNILERFSAQQFPDLHSELNLSSLELGDSALYFCASSVGGGSYNEQFFGPGTRLTVL.

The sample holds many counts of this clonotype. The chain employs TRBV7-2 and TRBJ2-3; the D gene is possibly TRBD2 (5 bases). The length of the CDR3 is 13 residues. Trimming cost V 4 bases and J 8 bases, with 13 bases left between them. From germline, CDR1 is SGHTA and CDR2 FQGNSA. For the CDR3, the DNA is TGTGCCAGCAGCTCAGAAGCCGCGGGTACGCAGTATTTT. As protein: CASSSEAAGTQYF.

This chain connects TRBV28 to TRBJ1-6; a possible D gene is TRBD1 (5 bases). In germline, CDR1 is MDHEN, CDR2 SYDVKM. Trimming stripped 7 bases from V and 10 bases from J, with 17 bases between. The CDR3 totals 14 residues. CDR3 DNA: TGTGCCAGCAATCCGCCAGGGTTGGGATCACCCCTCCACTTT. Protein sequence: CASNPPGLGSPLHF. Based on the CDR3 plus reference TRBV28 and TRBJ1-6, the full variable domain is DVKVTQSSRYLVKRTGEKVFLECVQDMDHENMFWYRQDPGLGLRLIYFSYDVKMKEKGDIPEGYSVSREKKERFSLILESASTNQTSMYLCASNPPGLGSPLHFGNGTRLTVT.

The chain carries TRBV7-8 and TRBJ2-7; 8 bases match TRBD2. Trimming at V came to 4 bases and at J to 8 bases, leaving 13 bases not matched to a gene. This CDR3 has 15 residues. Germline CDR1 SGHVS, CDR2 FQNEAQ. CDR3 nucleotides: TGTGCCAGCAGCTCCTTAGCGGGGTCGTGGGACAAGCAGTACTTC. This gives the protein CASSSLAGSWDKQYF.

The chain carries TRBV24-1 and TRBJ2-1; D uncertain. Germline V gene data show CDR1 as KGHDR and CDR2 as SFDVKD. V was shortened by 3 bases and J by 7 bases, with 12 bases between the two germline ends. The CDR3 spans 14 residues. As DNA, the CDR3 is TGTGCCACCAGTGATCCACCCCCTAGAAATGAGCAGTTCTTC. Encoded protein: CATSDPPPRNEQFF.

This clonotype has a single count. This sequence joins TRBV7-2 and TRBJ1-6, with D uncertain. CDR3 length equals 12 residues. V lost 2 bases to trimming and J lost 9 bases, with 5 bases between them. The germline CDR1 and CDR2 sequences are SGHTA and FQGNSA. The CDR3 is CASSLRFSPLHF. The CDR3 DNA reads TGTGCCAGCAGCTTAAGGTTTTCACCCCTCCACTTT. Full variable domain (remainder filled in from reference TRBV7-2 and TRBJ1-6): GAGVSQSPSNKVTEKGKDVELRCDPISGHTALYWYRQSLGQGLEFLIYFQGNSAPDKSGLPSDRFSAERTGGSVSTLTIQRTQQEDSAVYLCASSLRFSPLHFGNGTRLTVT.

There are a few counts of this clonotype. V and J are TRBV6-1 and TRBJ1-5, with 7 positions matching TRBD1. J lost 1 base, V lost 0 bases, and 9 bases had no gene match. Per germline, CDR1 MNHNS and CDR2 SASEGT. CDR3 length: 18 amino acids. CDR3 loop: CASSEAPTGFESNQPQHF. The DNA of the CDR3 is TGTGCCAGCAGTGAAGCGCCGACAGGGTTCGAAAGCAATCAGCCCCAGCATTTT.

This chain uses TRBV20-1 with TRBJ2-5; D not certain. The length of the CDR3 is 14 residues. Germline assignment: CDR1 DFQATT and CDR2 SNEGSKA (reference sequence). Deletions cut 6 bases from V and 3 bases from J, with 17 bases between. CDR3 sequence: CSAKTVIAEETQYF. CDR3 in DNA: TGCAGTGCCAAGACCGTGATAGCAGAAGAGACCCAGTACTTC.

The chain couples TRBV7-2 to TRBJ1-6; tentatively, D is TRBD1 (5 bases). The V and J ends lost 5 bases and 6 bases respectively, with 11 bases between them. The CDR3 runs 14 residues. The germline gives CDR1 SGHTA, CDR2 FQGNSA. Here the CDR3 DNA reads TGTGCCAGCAGCCCTCGACAGATTAATTCACCCCTCCACTTT. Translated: CASSPRQINSPLHF.

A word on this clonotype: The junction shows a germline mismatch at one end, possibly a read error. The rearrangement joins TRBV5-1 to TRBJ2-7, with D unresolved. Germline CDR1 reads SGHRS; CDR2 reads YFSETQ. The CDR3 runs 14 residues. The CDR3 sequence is CASSLEGRNYVQYF. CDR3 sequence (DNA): TGCGCCAGCAGCTTGGAAGGCAGAAACTACGTGCAGTACTTC.

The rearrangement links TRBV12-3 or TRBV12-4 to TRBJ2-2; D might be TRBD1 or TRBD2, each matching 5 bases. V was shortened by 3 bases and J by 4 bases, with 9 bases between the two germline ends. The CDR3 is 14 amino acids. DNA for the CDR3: TGTGCCAGCAGTTTGGGGGTAGTCACCGGGGAGCTGTTTTTT. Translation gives CASSLGVVTGELFF.

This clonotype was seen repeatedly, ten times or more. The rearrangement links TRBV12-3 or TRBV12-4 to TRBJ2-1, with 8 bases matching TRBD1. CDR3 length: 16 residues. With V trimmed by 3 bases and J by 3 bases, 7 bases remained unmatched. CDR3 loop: CASSFRGRPGYNEQFF. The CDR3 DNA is TGTGCCAGCAGTTTCAGGGGGCGCCCAGGCTACAATGAGCAGTTCTTC.